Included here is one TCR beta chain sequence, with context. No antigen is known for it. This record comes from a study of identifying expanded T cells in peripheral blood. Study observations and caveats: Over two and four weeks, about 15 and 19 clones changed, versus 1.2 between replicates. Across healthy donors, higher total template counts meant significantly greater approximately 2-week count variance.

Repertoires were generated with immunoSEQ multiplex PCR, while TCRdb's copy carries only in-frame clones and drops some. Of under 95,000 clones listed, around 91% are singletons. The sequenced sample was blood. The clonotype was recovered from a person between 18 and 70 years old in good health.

The CDR3 loop reads CASRASGSTDTQYF. CDR3 bases: TGCGCCAGCAGGGCCTCAGGGAGCACAGATACGCAGTATTTT. The chain has TRBV10-2 and TRBJ2-3, with D possibly matching TRBD1 (5 bases). The length of the CDR3 is 14 residues. The V gene's germline CDR1 is WSHSY and CDR2 SAAADI. V lost 6 bases to trimming and J lost 0 bases, with 10 bases between them.